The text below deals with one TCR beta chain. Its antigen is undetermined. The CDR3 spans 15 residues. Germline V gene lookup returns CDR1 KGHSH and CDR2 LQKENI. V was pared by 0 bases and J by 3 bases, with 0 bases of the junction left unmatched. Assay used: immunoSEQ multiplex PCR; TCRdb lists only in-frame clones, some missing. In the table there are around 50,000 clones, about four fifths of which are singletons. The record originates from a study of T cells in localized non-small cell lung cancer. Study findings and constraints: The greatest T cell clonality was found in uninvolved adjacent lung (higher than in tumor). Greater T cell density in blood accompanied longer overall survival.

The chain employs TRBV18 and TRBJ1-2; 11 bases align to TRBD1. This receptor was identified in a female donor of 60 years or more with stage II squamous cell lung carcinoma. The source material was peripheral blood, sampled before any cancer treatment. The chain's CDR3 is CASSPPGQGDYGYTF. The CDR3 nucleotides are TGTGCCAGCTCACCACCGGGACAGGGGGACTATGGCTACACCTTC.